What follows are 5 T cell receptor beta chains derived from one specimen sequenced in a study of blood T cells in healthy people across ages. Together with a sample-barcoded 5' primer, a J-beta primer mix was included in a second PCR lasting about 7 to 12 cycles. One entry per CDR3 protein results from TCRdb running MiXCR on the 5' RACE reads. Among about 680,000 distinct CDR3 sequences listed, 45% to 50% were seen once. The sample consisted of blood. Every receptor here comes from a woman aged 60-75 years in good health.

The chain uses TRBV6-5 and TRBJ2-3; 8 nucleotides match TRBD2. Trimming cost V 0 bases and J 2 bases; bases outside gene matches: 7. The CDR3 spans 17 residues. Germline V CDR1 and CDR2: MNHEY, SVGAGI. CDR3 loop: CASSYSDPGLVTDTQYF. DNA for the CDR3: TGTGCCAGCAGTTACTCGGACCCGGGACTAGTCACAGATACGCAGTATTTT.

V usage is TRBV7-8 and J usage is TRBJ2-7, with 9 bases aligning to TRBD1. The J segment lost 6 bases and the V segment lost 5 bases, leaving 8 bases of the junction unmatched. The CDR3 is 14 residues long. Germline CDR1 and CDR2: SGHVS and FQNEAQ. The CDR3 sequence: CASSKGTGYGEQYF. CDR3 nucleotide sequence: TGTGCCAGCAGCAAAGGGACAGGGTACGGCGAGCAGTACTTC.

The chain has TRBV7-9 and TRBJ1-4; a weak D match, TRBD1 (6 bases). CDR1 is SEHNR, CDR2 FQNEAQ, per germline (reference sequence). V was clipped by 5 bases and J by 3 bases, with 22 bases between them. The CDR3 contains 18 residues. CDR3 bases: TGTGCCAGCAGCGGGGCATGGGGGCCCGGTCCGTCTAATGAAAAACTGTTTTTT. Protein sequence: CASSGAWGPGPSNEKLFF. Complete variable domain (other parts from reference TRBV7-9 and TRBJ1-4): DTGVSQNPRHKITKRGQNVTFRCDPISEHNRLYWYRQTLGQGPEFLTYFQNEAQLEKSRLLSDRFSAERPKGSFSTLEIQRTEQGDSAMYLCASSGAWGPGPSNEKLFFGSGTQLSVL.

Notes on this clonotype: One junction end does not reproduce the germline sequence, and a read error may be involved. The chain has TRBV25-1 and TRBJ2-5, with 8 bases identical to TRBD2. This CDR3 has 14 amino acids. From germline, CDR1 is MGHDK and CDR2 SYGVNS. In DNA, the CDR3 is TGTGCCAGCAGTCACTTAGCGGGGCAAGGGACCCAGTACTTC. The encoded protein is CASSHLAGQGTQYF.

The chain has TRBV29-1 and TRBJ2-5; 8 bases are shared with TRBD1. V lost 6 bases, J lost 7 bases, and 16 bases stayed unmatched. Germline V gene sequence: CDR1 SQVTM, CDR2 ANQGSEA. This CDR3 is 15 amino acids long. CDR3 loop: CSVPMGQAPSRTQYF. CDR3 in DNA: TGCAGCGTGCCGATGGGACAGGCCCCCTCTCGGACCCAGTACTTC.